A selection of T cell receptor beta chains follows, all from one sample in a study of blood T cell repertoires in COVID-19. The assay was immunoSEQ multiplex PCR, and TCRdb's table has in-frame clones only and misses some. This table has about 130,000 clones, roughly 90% appearing once. The sequenced sample was peripheral blood. The receptors shown here come from a man between 60 and 75 years old with COVID-19, enrolled during active disease. Both conserved end residues are part of each CDR3.

V gene: TRBV19; CDR3 protein: CATTGQFNQPQHF
V gene: TRBV4-1; CDR3 protein: CASSPSFGVADTQYF
V gene: TRBV5-1; CDR3 protein: CASSRRQGSTDTQYF
V gene: TRBV6-4; CDR3 protein: CASSVQENTEAFF
V gene: TRBV19; CDR3 protein: CASKRGQVGTEAFF
V gene: TRBV2; CDR3 protein: CATPGGNTEAFF
V gene: TRBV10-3; CDR3 protein: CAISERGQGDNQPQHF
V gene: TRBV10-3; CDR3 protein: CAISGGLVRTYSYNEQFF
V gene: TRBV10-3; CDR3 protein: CAISEPEASTDTQYF
V gene: TRBV2; CDR3 protein: CASSEGGLNTGELFF
V gene: TRBV11-2; CDR3 protein: CASSLDPTGPGSPLHF
V gene: TRBV29-1; CDR3 protein: CSVGQTYEQYF
V gene: TRBV9; CDR3 protein: CASSSRLAEGNEQFF
V gene: TRBV18; CDR3 protein: CASSPSRGPGNTIYF
V gene: TRBV30; CDR3 protein: CAWSVRSRGYGYTF
V gene: TRBV12-5; CDR3 protein: CASVQGLSTDTQYF
V gene: TRBV27; CDR3 protein: CASSSGPSTGYNSPLHF
V gene: TRBV27; CDR3 protein: CASSPYPPGQGTPKNIQYF
V gene: TRBV19; CDR3 protein: CASRPGLAGVYEQFF
V gene: TRBV10-3; CDR3 protein: CAISDGQGAGYEQYF
V gene: TRBV19; CDR3 protein: CASSIGLDRETQYF
V gene: TRBV6-2/TRBV6-3; CDR3 protein: CASSYSAGETQYF
V gene: TRBV30; CDR3 protein: CAWTGQFYGYTF
V gene: TRBV15; CDR3 protein: CATSRDERTNTGELFF
V gene: TRBV6-5; CDR3 protein: CASRMDLGRSTEAFF
V gene: TRBV5-1; CDR3 protein: CASSLTPTSGRNGELFF
V gene: TRBV4-1; CDR3 protein: CASSQVTGTSGTYEQYF
V gene: TRBV5-1; CDR3 protein: CASSLLFDSSYEQYF
V gene: TRBV6-4; CDR3 protein: CASNRTGDRSVAKNIQYF
V gene: TRBV10-3; CDR3 protein: CAISESNSDGTDTQYF
V gene: TRBV12-3/TRBV12-4; CDR3 protein: CASRLGGQPQHF
V gene: TRBV7-3; CDR3 protein: CASSLLPAGVEDTQYF
V gene: TRBV7-2; CDR3 protein: CASSPSYSPLHF